The clone carrying this T cell receptor beta chain was counted only a few times. Its antigen is not known. This specimen belongs to a study of response to subunit inactivated influenza vaccine. Overall study results and limits: The authors offered the suggestion that each seasonal influenza vaccination recruits few new T cells.

TCRdb fed the RT-PCR reads into MiXCR, producing one record per CDR3 protein. This repertoire shows over 800,000 distinct CDR3 sequences, less than 25% found once; its top ten account for roughly a tenth. The CDR3 spans 16 residues. Germline CDR1 is LGHDT and CDR2 is YNNKEL (reference sequence). The J segment lost 10 bases and the V segment lost 1 base, leaving 8 bases of the junction unmatched. The sample was PBMCs from blood, taken around 5 days after vaccination. The chain uses TRBV3-1 and TRBJ2-1, with 12 bases aligning to TRBD2. The sequence was collected from a man in his fifties who received an inactivated influenza vaccine. This CDR3 is CASSQAWTSGEGEQFF. CDR3 coding DNA: TGTGCCAGCAGCCAAGCTTGGACTAGCGGGGAAGGGGAGCAGTTCTTC.